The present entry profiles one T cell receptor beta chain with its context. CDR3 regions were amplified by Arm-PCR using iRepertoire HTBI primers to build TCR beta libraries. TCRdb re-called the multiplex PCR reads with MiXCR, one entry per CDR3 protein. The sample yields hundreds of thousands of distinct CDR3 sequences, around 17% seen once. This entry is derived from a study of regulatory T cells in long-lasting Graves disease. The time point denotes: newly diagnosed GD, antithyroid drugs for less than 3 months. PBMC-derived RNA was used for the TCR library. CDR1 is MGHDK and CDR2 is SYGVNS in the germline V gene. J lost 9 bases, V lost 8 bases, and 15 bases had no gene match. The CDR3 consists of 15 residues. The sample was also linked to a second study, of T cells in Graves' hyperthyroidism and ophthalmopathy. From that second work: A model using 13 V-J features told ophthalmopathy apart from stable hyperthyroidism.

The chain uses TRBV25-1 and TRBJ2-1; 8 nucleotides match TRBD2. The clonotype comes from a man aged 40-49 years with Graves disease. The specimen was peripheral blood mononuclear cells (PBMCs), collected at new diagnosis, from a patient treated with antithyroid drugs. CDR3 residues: CASSPGSGVFVEQFF. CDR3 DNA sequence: TGTGCCAGCTCCCCCGGTAGCGGGGTATTCGTTGAGCAGTTCTTC.